The rows below give T cell receptor beta chains drawn from one sample of a study of control samples from healthy donors and cancer patients. Some clones are missing from TCRdb's copy, which holds only in-frame ones; the method was immunoSEQ multiplex PCR. There are approximately 70,000 clones in the sample; about 87% occur only once, and under 30% lies in the top ten. The sample consisted of blood. The receptors derive from a man aged 45 to 65 in good health. CDR3s include the opening cysteine and the closing phenylalanine or tryptophan. Fields, in order: V gene, clone size, CDR3 protein. A clone size is listed for some rows: how often the clone was seen (once, few, many), or a class if it is expanded.

>TRBV14|.
CASSQDRPGVSHTTNEKLFF
>TRBV27|few
CASSLRWSGAGGYEQYF
>TRBV4-2|once
CASSQDATGTQDTQYF
>TRBV24-1|.
CATSWDGEAFF
>TRBV15|.
CATSRVSGRRSTQYF
>TRBV6-5|.
CASSPGLRNQPQHF
>TRBV5-1|.
CASSLVGRSSYNSPLHF
>TRBV5-4|.
CASSLGQGSWEQYF
>TRBV19|.
CASSGQGIGNTIYF
>TRBV2|.
CASSGGVRGNTIYF
>TRBV27|.
CASSSQTSGIFYEQYF
>TRBV10-2|.
CASSESIGAAAFF
>TRBV9|.
CASSDRGNSPLHF
>TRBV24-1|.
CATSDDRTEAFF
>TRBV9|.
CASSVATRTTDNEQFF
>TRBV7-7|.
CASSLVMEGPHYNEQFF
>TRBV27|once
CASWKQTGGWVTEAFF
>TRBV7-3|.
CASSPHPGSQETQYF
>TRBV9|.
CASSVAGSGGLTDTQYF
>TRBV10-1|.
CASSETRAGQFF
>TRBV30|once
CAWSQDRVGSGANVLTF